This entry is about one T cell receptor beta chain. CDR3 length equals 15 residues. CDR1 LNHNV and CDR2 YYDKDF come from the germline V gene (reference sequence). The V end was cut by 3 bases, the J end by 5 bases, with 14 bases between. The sample comes from a study of shared clonotypes between healthy human individuals. Study details: The cohort comprised a couple of women and a few men. Their ages spanned 18 to 49 years.

Genomic DNA of unsorted samples came from roughly 90 million PBMCs. Researchers ran the assay at a deep level. Repertoires were generated with immunoSEQ multiplex PCR, while TCRdb's copy carries only in-frame clones and drops some. The repertoire holds about 510,000 clones, with 75% to 85% as singletons. Sequenced: PBMCs. The sequence was obtained from a middle-aged woman in good health. Some clones in this sample may be carry-over from other donors' samples. The J gene is TRBJ2-1, the V gene TRBV15, with D maybe TRBD2 (5 bases). The CDR3 is CATSSGREMNNEQFF. Here the CDR3 DNA reads TGTGCCACCAGCAGTGGACGGGAAATGAACAATGAGCAGTTCTTC.